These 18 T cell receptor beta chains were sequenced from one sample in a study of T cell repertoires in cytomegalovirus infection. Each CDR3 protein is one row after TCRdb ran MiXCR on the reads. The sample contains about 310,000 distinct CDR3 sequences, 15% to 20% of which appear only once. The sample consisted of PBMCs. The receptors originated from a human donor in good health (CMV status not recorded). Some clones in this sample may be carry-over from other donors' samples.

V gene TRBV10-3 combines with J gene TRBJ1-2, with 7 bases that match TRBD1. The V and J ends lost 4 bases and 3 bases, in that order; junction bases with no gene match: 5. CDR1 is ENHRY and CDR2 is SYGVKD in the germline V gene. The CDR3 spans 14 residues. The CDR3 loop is CAISGQGNHYGYTF. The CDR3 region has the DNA TGTGCCATCAGTGGACAGGGTAACCACTATGGCTACACCTTC.

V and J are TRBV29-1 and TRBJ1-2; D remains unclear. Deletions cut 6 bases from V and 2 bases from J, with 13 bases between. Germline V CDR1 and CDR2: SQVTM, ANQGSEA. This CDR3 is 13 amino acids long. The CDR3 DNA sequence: TGCAGCGTAGCTCCGGACGGGAACTATGGCTACACCTTC. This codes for CSVAPDGNYGYTF. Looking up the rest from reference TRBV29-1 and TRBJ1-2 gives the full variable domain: SAVISQKPSRDICQRGTSLTIQCQVDSQVTMMFWYRQQPGQSLTLIATANQGSEATYESGFVIDKFPISRPNLTFSTLTVSNMSPEDSSIYLCSVAPDGNYGYTFGSGTRLTVV.

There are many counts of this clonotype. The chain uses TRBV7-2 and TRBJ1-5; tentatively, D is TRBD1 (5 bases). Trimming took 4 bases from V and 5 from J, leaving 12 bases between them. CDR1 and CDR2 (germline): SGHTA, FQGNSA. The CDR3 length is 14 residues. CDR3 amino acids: CASSSGLGDQPQHF. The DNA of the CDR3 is TGTGCCAGCAGCTCGGGTCTGGGGGATCAGCCCCAGCATTTT.

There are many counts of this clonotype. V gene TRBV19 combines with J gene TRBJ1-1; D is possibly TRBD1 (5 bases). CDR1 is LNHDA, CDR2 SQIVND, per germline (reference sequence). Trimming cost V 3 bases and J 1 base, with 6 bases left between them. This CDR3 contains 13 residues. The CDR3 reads CASSIGQNTEAFF. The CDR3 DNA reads TGTGCCAGTAGTATCGGACAGAACACTGAAGCTTTCTTT.

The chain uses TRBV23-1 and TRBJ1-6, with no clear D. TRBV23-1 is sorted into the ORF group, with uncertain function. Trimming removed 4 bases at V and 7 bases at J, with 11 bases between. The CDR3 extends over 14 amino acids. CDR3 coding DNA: TGCGCCAGCAGTCTCGAGGCCCTCAATTCACCCCTCCACTTT. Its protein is CASSLEALNSPLHF.

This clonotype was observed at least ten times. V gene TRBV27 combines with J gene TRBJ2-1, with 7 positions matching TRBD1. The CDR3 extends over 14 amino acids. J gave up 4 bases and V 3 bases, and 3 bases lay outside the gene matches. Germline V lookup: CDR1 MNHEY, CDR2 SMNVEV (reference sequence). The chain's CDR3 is CASSFGTAYNEQFF. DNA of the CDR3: TGTGCCAGCAGTTTCGGGACAGCGTACAATGAGCAGTTCTTC.

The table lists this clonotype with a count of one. In DNA, the CDR3 is TGTGCCAGCAGTTTAGTAGGGAACGGGGAGCTGTTTTTT. It yields the protein CASSLVGNGELFF. The V and J genes are TRBV12-3 or TRBV12-4 and TRBJ2-2; D gene uncertain. V lost 1 base and J lost 7, with 7 bases in between. The CDR3 sequence is 13 residues long.

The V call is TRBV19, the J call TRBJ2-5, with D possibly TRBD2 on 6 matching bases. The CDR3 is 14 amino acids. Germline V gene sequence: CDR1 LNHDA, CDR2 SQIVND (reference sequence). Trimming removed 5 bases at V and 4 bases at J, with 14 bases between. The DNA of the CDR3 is TGTGCCAGTAGTCCGATCGGGGGTAGAGAGACCCAGTACTTC. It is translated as CASSPIGGRETQYF.

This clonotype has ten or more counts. CDR3 residues: CASTLRPGRDGYTF. The DNA for the CDR3 is TGTGCCAGCACCCTTAGACCGGGACGGGATGGCTACACCTTC. The chain links TRBV7-8 to TRBJ1-2, with D possibly matching TRBD1 (5 bases). The CDR3 length is 14 residues. The germline V gene encodes CDR1 SGHVS and CDR2 FQNEAQ. With 7 bases removed from V and 6 bases from J, the gap between germline ends came to 18 bases.

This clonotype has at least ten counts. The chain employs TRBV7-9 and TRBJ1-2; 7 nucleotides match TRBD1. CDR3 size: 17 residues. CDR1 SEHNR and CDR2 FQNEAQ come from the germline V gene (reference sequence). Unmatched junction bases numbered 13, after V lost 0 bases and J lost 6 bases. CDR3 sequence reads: CASSLASGGGHIHGYTF. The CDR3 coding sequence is TGTGCCAGCAGCTTAGCCTCAGGAGGGGGCCACATCCATGGCTACACCTTC.

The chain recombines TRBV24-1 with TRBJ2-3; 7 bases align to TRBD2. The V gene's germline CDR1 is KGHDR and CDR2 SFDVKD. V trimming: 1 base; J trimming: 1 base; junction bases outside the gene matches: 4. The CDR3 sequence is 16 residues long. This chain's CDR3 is CATSDLALAGTDTQYF. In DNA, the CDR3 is TGTGCCACCAGTGATTTAGCCCTAGCGGGCACAGATACGCAGTATTTT.

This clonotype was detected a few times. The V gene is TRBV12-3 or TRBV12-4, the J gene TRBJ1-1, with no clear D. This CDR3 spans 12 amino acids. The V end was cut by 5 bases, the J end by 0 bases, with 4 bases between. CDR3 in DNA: TGTGCCAGCAGTACTATGAACACTGAAGCTTTCTTT. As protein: CASSTMNTEAFF.

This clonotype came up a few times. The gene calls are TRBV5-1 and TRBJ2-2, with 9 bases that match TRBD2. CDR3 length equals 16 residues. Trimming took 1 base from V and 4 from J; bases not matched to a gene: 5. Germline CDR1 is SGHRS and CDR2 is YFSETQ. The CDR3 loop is CASSLQASGVTGELFF. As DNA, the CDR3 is TGCGCCAGCAGCTTGCAAGCTAGCGGGGTCACCGGGGAGCTGTTTTTT. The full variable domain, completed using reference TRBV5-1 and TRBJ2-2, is KAGVTQTPRYLIKTRGQQVTLSCSPISGHRSVSWYQQTPGQGLQFLFEYFSETQRNKGNFPGRFSGRQFSNSRSEMNVSTLELGDSALYLCASSLQASGVTGELFFGEGSRLTVL.

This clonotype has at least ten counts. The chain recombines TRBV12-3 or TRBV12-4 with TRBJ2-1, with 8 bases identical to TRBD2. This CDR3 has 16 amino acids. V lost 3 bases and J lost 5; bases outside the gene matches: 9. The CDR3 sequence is CASSFGGGGVDNEQFF. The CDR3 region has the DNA TGTGCCAGCAGTTTCGGGGGGGGCGGGGTGGACAATGAGCAGTTCTTC.

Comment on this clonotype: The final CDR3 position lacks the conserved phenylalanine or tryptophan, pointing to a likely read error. This CDR3 reads CASSLTGGYGETQYL. CDR3 DNA: TGTGCCAGCAGCTTAACAGGGGGCTATGGAGAGACCCAGTACCTC. The J gene is TRBJ2-5, the V gene TRBV5-5; 9 bases line up with TRBD1. The CDR3 contains 15 residues. Per the germline V gene, CDR1 is SGHKS and CDR2 is YYEKEE (reference sequence). The V segment lost 2 bases and the J segment 4 bases; nucleotides outside the gene matches: 6.

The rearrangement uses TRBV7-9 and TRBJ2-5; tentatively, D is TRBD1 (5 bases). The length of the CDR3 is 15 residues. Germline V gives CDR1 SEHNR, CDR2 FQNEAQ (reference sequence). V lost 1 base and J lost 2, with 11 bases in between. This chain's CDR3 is CASSLGGSTQETQYF. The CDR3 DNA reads TGTGCCAGCAGCTTAGGGGGCAGCACACAAGAGACCCAGTACTTC.

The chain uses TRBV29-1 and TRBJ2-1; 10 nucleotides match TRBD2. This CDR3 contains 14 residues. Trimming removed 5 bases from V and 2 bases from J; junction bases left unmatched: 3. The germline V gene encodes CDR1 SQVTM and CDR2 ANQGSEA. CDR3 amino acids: CSVRSGGAYNEQFF. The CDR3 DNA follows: TGCAGCGTTCGCAGCGGGGGGGCCTACAATGAGCAGTTCTTC.

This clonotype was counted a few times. CDR3: CASSEHTLPGLAEIRSYNEQFF. CDR3 sequence (DNA): TGTGCCAGCAGTGAACATACTTTACCGGGACTAGCAGAAATTCGCTCCTACAATGAGCAGTTCTTC. The chain combines TRBV28 with TRBJ2-1; 9 bases line up with TRBD2. The CDR3 spans 22 residues. V trimming: 5 bases; J trimming: 0 bases; junction bases outside the gene matches: 23. CDR1 is MDHEN, CDR2 SYDVKM, per germline.